Below are 3 T cell receptor beta chains sequenced from a single sample in a study of CD8 T cells in ankylosing spondylitis. These receptors' antigens are unknown. Study outcomes and limitations: A motif of under 10 highly homologous TCR beta variants was seen as apparently characteristic of ankylosing spondylitis blood.

From the 5' RACE reads, TCRdb called clonotypes with MiXCR, one entry per CDR3 protein. The sample lists 700,000 to 1,000,000 distinct CDR3 sequences, about an eighth occurring once. The sequenced sample was blood, either unsorted or a sorted T cell fraction (not recorded which). These receptors all come from a male donor with ankylosing spondylitis.

The chain is built from TRBV20-1 and TRBJ2-3; D ambiguous. The CDR3 spans 13 residues. The germline V and J ends were trimmed by 2 bases and 2 bases, with 8 bases remaining between them. Germline values: CDR1 DFQATT, CDR2 SNEGSKA (reference sequence). The DNA for the CDR3 is TGCAGTGCTAGAACCCTGCACACAGATACGCAGTATTTT. Amino acids: CSARTLHTDTQYF.

The J gene is TRBJ1-1, the V gene TRBV7-3, with TRBD1 as a possible D gene (5 bases). CDR3 size: 17 residues. Trimming removed 2 bases from V and 1 base from J, with 17 bases in between. CDR1 is SGHTA and CDR2 is FQGTGA in the germline V gene. In nucleotides, the CDR3 is TGTGCCAGCAGCTTAGAGGGGTGGGACGGCCCGAACACTGAAGCTTTCTTT. Its translation is CASSLEGWDGPNTEAFF.

Many counts were recorded for this clonotype. The chain recombines TRBV5-5 with TRBJ1-2; 9 bases match TRBD1. The V and J ends lost 3 bases and 8 bases, in that order; junction bases with no gene match: 11. The CDR3 runs to 15 residues. Germline V gene sequence: CDR1 SGHKS, CDR2 YYEKEE (reference sequence). The CDR3 protein is CASSSSRDRAGGYTF. The CDR3 bases are TGTGCCAGCAGCTCGTCCCGGGACAGGGCCGGGGGCTACACCTTC.